One and the same sample provided the 29 T cell receptor beta chains below, sequenced in a study of blood T cell repertoires in COVID-19. Sequencing used immunoSEQ multiplex PCR; TCRdb keeps in-frame clones, though not all of them. The sample lists 200,000 or so clones; around 90% were seen once. The sequenced material came from peripheral blood. These receptor sequences come from a man aged 55-75 years with acute or convalescent COVID-19.

The rearrangement links TRBV7-8 to TRBJ2-1, with TRBD2 matching over 9 bases. Germline V gives CDR1 SGHVS, CDR2 FQNEAQ. Unmatched junction bases numbered 7, after V lost 5 bases and J lost 8 bases. This CDR3 is 14 amino acids long. In DNA form, the CDR3 reads TGTGCCAGCAGCGGTCCGGGACTAGCACATGAGCAGTTCTTC. The encoded protein is CASSGPGLAHEQFF.

This clone appeared once. This chain joins TRBV5-1 and TRBJ2-3, with 10 nucleotides matching TRBD2. J gave up 5 bases and V 0 bases, and 9 bases lay outside the gene matches. Germline CDR1 SGHRS, CDR2 YFSETQ. The CDR3 has 17 amino acids. The CDR3: CASSLDLAGAGGDTQYF. Here the CDR3 DNA reads TGCGCCAGCAGCTTGGATCTAGCGGGGGCCGGAGGAGATACGCAGTATTTT.

This clone appeared once. V gene TRBV7-9 combines with J gene TRBJ2-7, with 9 bases fitting TRBD1. Germline V gene sequence: CDR1 SEHNR, CDR2 FQNEAQ (reference sequence). V dropped 5 bases and J dropped 0; count of bases not matched to a gene: 8. The CDR3 extends over 16 amino acids. The chain's CDR3 is CASSGAGQGYSYEQYF. The DNA of the CDR3 is TGTGCCAGCAGCGGCGCGGGACAGGGTTACTCCTACGAGCAGTACTTC.

The chain links TRBV5-4 to TRBJ1-2; D gene uncertain. Germline loops: CDR1 SGHNT, CDR2 YYREEE (reference sequence). V lost 0 bases, J lost 7 bases, and 10 bases lay in between. The length of the CDR3 is 13 residues. CDR3 protein: CASSLGPAGGYTF. The CDR3 coding sequence is TGTGCCAGCAGCTTGGGACCTGCGGGTGGCTACACCTTC.

V and J are TRBV7-2 and TRBJ1-1; possibly TRBD1 for D (5 bases). V was trimmed by 2 bases and J by 7 bases, leaving 14 bases between them. The CDR3 contains 14 residues. CDR1 is SGHTA and CDR2 is FQGNSA in the germline V gene. As DNA, the CDR3 is TGTGCCAGCAGCTTAAGTGGTGGGGGGAGTGAAGCTTTCTTT. As protein: CASSLSGGGSEAFF.

The chain has TRBV18 and TRBJ1-5; TRBD1 matches 7 bases. This CDR3 contains 17 residues. CDR1 and CDR2 (germline): KGHSH, LQKENI. Trimming took 3 bases from V and 2 from J; bases not matched to a gene: 10. CDR3 nucleotides: TGTGCCAGCTCACCCCAGAGACAGGGTATAGGCAATCAGCCCCAGCATTTT. This codes for CASSPQRQGIGNQPQHF.

The CDR3 is CASSLVAGFTDTQYF. The CDR3 region has the DNA TGTGCCAGCAGCTTAGTAGCGGGGTTCACAGATACGCAGTATTTT. V usage is TRBV7-9 and J usage is TRBJ2-3; TRBD2 agrees at 8 bases. V was clipped by 1 base and J by 2 bases; unmatched bases: 2. Germline values: CDR1 SEHNR, CDR2 FQNEAQ (reference sequence). The CDR3 covers 15 residues.

V gene TRBV28 combines with J gene TRBJ1-6; 10 nucleotides line up with TRBD1. CDR1 is MDHEN, CDR2 SYDVKM, per germline. Trimming at V came to 5 bases and at J to 7 bases, leaving 5 bases not matched to a gene. The CDR3 loop spans 15 amino acids. The CDR3 region is CASSVPGQGNSPLHF. CDR3 coding DNA: TGTGCCAGCAGTGTCCCGGGACAGGGGAATTCACCCCTCCACTTT.

J is TRBJ1-5 and V is TRBV27; D unresolved. The CDR3 has 13 amino acids. V lost 5 bases, J lost 5 bases, and 10 bases lay in between. Germline CDR1 and CDR2: MNHEY and SMNVEV (reference sequence). CDR3 in amino acids: CASSGGPYQPQHF. The DNA of the CDR3 is TGTGCCAGCAGTGGCGGGCCCTATCAGCCCCAGCATTTT.

This chain uses TRBV10-1 with TRBJ1-6; 8 bases agree with TRBD1. With V trimmed by 5 bases and J by 7 bases, 7 bases remained unmatched. The CDR3 runs 15 residues. The germline CDR1 and CDR2 sequences are WNHNN and SYGVQD (reference sequence). CDR3: CASSQGDRRNSPLHF. CDR3 nucleotide sequence: TGCGCCAGCAGTCAAGGGGACAGGAGGAATTCACCCCTCCACTTT.

This sequence joins TRBV27 and TRBJ1-6; a weak D match, TRBD1 (5 bases). V was pared by 6 bases and J by 8 bases, with 17 bases between. The germline gives CDR1 MNHEY, CDR2 SMNVEV (reference sequence). CDR3 size: 15 residues. The CDR3 DNA is TGTGCCAGCAGCCCCTTTGGCAGGGAGGATTCACCCCTCCACTTT. Its protein is CASSPFGREDSPLHF.

The V and J genes are TRBV7-6 and TRBJ2-5; TRBD2 aligns across 9 bases. The germline CDR1 and CDR2 sequences are SGHVS and FNYEAQ. V dropped 1 base and J dropped 2; count of bases not matched to a gene: 2. The CDR3 length is 15 residues. CDR3 bases: TGTGCCAGCAGCTTAGGGGCGGGGGGGCAAGAGACCCAGTACTTC. Translating it yields CASSLGAGGQETQYF. The entire variable domain, with the rest obtained from reference TRBV7-6 and TRBJ2-5, is as follows: GAGVSQSPRYKVTKRGQDVALRCDPISGHVSLYWYRQALGQGPEFLTYFNYEAQQDKSGLPNDRFSAERPEGSISTLTIQRTEQRDSAMYRCASSLGAGGQETQYFGPGTRLLVL.

CDR3 residues: CASKAREGVNTEAFF. Here the CDR3 DNA reads TGTGCCAGCAAGGCCAGGGAGGGAGTGAACACTGAAGCTTTCTTT. The chain links TRBV2 to TRBJ1-1, with D perhaps matching TRBD1 (5 bases). The CDR3 consists of 15 residues. The V end was cut by 7 bases, the J end by 0 bases, with 15 bases between. Germline V CDR1 and CDR2: SNHLY, FYNNEI.

The chain links TRBV9 to TRBJ1-5; 9 bases are a match to TRBD1. Germline V gene data show CDR1 as SGDLS and CDR2 as YYNGEE. This CDR3 has 17 residues. V lost 0 bases, J lost 1 base, and 5 bases stayed unmatched. CDR3 amino acids: CASSVGGGTGSNQPQHF. CDR3 coding DNA: TGTGCCAGCAGCGTAGGGGGAGGGACAGGGAGCAATCAGCCCCAGCATTTT.

In its sample, this clone was seen a few times. The gene calls are TRBV28 and TRBJ1-2, with 8 bases aligning to TRBD1. The CDR3 length is 12 residues. Trimming at V came to 10 bases and at J to 7 bases, leaving 8 bases not matched to a gene. Germline loops: CDR1 MDHEN, CDR2 SYDVKM. For the CDR3, the DNA is TGTGCCATCCGACAGGGGCCGGGTGGCTACACCTTC. The encoded protein is CAIRQGPGGYTF.

This chain connects TRBV5-5 to TRBJ2-7, with D unresolved. V lost 2 bases to trimming and J lost 4 bases, with 4 bases between them. From germline, CDR1 is SGHKS and CDR2 YYEKEE (reference sequence). The CDR3 is 11 amino acids. CDR3 in amino acids: CASSFGYEQYF. The CDR3 DNA is TGTGCCAGCAGCTTCGGGTACGAGCAGTACTTC.

This clone was seen more than once but under ten times. The V call is TRBV28, the J call TRBJ1-1, with D perhaps matching TRBD1 (6 bases). V was clipped by 6 bases and J by 7 bases, with 15 bases between them. The CDR3 runs to 13 residues. CDR1 and CDR2 (germline): MDHEN, SYDVKM. CDR3 in DNA: TGTGCCAGCAGCCCTACAGGGTGGGGTGAAGCTTTCTTT. Its translation is CASSPTGWGEAFF.

The chain employs TRBV7-2 and TRBJ2-1; no clear D. CDR1 and CDR2 (germline): SGHTA, FQGNSA. V was cut by 1 base and J by 4 bases, with 8 bases left in between. CDR3 length: 14 amino acids. Here the CDR3 reads CASSLEQNYNEQFF. In DNA form, the CDR3 reads TGTGCCAGCAGCTTAGAACAGAATTACAATGAGCAGTTCTTC.

The chain employs TRBV19 and TRBJ1-1; 9 bases map to TRBD1. The CDR3 consists of 15 residues. V shed 3 bases, J shed 5 bases, and the junction held 7 bases outside the gene matches. The germline CDR1 and CDR2 sequences are LNHDA and SQIVND (reference sequence). The CDR3 protein is CASSIRDRETTEAFF. Here the CDR3 DNA reads TGTGCCAGTAGTATCCGGGACAGGGAGACGACTGAAGCTTTCTTT.

The chain links TRBV6-2 or TRBV6-3 to TRBJ1-1, with 9 positions matching TRBD1. V shed 5 bases, J shed 1 base, and the junction held 8 bases outside the gene matches. The CDR3 has 16 residues. CDR1 is MNHEY and CDR2 is SVGEGT in the germline V gene. The CDR3 region is CASSPGTGKANTEAFF. The DNA for the CDR3 is TGTGCCAGCAGTCCCGGGACAGGGAAGGCGAACACTGAAGCTTTCTTT.

The chain links TRBV5-1 to TRBJ2-1; TRBD1 might be the D (6 bases). Per germline, CDR1 SGHRS and CDR2 YFSETQ. The CDR3 runs to 15 residues. With 3 bases removed from V and 5 bases from J, the gap between germline ends came to 15 bases. This CDR3 reads CASSSQGWSNNEQFF. The CDR3 nucleotides are TGCGCCAGCAGCTCACAGGGTTGGAGCAACAATGAGCAGTTCTTC.

This sequence joins TRBV15 and TRBJ1-1; D perhaps matches TRBD1 (5 bases). The V gene lost 5 bases and the J gene lost 3 bases, with 10 bases spanning the gap. Looked up from germline, CDR1 is LNHNV and CDR2 is YYDKDF (reference sequence). This CDR3 is built from 13 residues. The DNA for the CDR3 is TGTGCCACCAGCGGACAATCGTACACTGAAGCTTTCTTT. It codes for CATSGQSYTEAFF.

This clone has a handful of counts. The chain is built from TRBV6-5 and TRBJ1-2; 7 bases are a match to TRBD1. V lost 4 bases and J lost 1; bases outside the gene matches: 9. The CDR3 sequence is 16 residues long. Germline V lookup: CDR1 MNHEY, CDR2 SVGAGI. The CDR3 spells CASSSGLGGLNYGYTF. Written as DNA, the CDR3 is TGTGCCAGCAGTTCTGGCCTAGGGGGCCTTAACTATGGCTACACCTTC.

The chain carries TRBV4-1 and TRBJ2-2; TRBD2 matches 9 bases. CDR1 MGHRA and CDR2 YSYEKL come from the germline V gene. This CDR3 contains 16 residues. Unmatched junction bases numbered 8, after V lost 3 bases and J lost 6 bases. The CDR3 sequence is CASSHLDERGAGELFF. DNA of the CDR3: TGCGCCAGCAGCCATCTGGACGAGCGGGGGGCCGGGGAGCTGTTTTTT.

The V and J genes are TRBV7-2 and TRBJ2-2, with 12 bases lining up with TRBD2. This CDR3 contains 16 residues. Germline-derived CDR1 and CDR2 are SGHTA and FQGNSA. Losses at the gene ends were 5 bases for V and 6 bases for J; bases not matched to a gene: 7. This CDR3 is CASSLLAGGQAGELFF. The CDR3 DNA sequence: TGTGCCAGCAGCCTCCTAGCGGGGGGGCAGGCCGGGGAGCTGTTTTTT.

The chain has TRBV29-1 and TRBJ2-2, with 7 bases identical to TRBD2. V lost 4 bases, J lost 5 bases, and 7 bases stayed unmatched. CDR1 is SQVTM, CDR2 ANQGSEA, per germline. There are 14 residues in the CDR3. DNA of the CDR3: TGCAGCGTTGTACCCGGGGGAGGGACCGGGGAGCTGTTTTTT. The encoded protein is CSVVPGGGTGELFF.

The V and J genes are TRBV7-2 and TRBJ1-1; tentatively, D is TRBD1 (5 bases). Per the germline V gene, CDR1 is SGHTA and CDR2 is FQGNSA. The CDR3 is made up of 15 amino acids. The V gene lost 5 bases and the J gene lost 1 base, with 14 bases spanning the gap. This CDR3 is CASSLTGTGNTEAFF. Written as DNA, the CDR3 is TGTGCCAGCAGCCTTACTGGAACAGGGAACACTGAAGCTTTCTTT.

V is TRBV6-2 or TRBV6-3 and J is TRBJ1-5; 7 nucleotides match TRBD1. CDR3 length: 16 residues. CDR1 MNHEY and CDR2 SVGEGT come from the germline V gene. V shed 2 bases and J 5 bases; nucleotides not matched to a gene: 9. CDR3 DNA: TGTGCCAGCAGTTACCCTAGGGGGCTCAGGGATCAGCCCCAGCATTTT. It is translated as CASSYPRGLRDQPQHF.

This clone was observed a single time. The chain combines TRBV11-2 with TRBJ2-3; D is perhaps TRBD1 (5 bases). CDR3 length equals 13 residues. Trimming took 1 base from V and 4 from J, leaving 6 bases between them. The germline CDR1 and CDR2 sequences are SGHAT and FQNNGV. The DNA of the CDR3 is TGTGCCAGCAGCTTAGGGGGCGCAGATACGCAGTATTTT. Protein: CASSLGGADTQYF.